What follows are 6 T cell receptor beta chains derived from one specimen sequenced in a study of T cell responses to AZD1222 COVID-19 vaccine. Clones were sequenced by immunoSEQ multiplex PCR, and TCRdb holds only the in-frame ones, with some missing. The profile shows about 140,000 clones, roughly 92% of them singletons. This specimen consisted of peripheral blood, obtained on day 0 of AZD1222 vaccination. All receptors derive from an adult in good health.

CDR3 loop: CASSKDGTPTTDTQYF. The CDR3 bases are TGTGCCAGCAGCAAAGACGGGACACCAACCACAGATACGCAGTATTTT. The chain has TRBV21-1 and TRBJ2-3; no DNA check was done on the table's D call, TRBD1. TRBV21-1 is listed as a pseudogene. The CDR3 is 16 residues long.

V and J are TRBV18 and TRBJ1-1; 12 positions agree with TRBD1. J was trimmed by 5 bases and V by 5 bases; bases with no gene match: 6. Germline-derived CDR1 and CDR2 are KGHSH and LQKENI. The CDR3 has 15 residues. The CDR3 DNA sequence: TGTGCCAGCTCAGTGGGACAGGGGGCGCGAACTGAAGCTTTCTTT. Its translation is CASSVGQGARTEAFF.

This sequence joins TRBV27 and TRBJ2-7, with D possibly TRBD2 on 6 matching bases. In germline, CDR1 is MNHEY, CDR2 SMNVEV (reference sequence). The CDR3 length is 15 residues. With 6 bases removed from V and 2 bases from J, the gap between germline ends came to 17 bases. The CDR3 region has the DNA TGTGCCAGCAGATTCGACCCGGGAGCAGCCTACGAGCAGTACTTC. Translation gives CASRFDPGAAYEQYF.

V gene TRBV18 combines with J gene TRBJ2-5, with a tentative D call TRBD1 (5 bases). The CDR3 spans 15 residues. Deletions cut 1 base from V and 4 bases from J, with 13 bases between. Germline-derived CDR1 and CDR2 are KGHSH and LQKENI. The CDR3 loop reads CASSPRKGPGETQYF. Written as DNA, the CDR3 is TGTGCCAGCTCACCACGAAAGGGGCCGGGAGAGACCCAGTACTTC.

The chain is built from TRBV25-1 and TRBJ1-2, with 11 positions matching TRBD1. The V and J ends lost 4 bases and 6 bases, in that order; junction bases with no gene match: 7. Germline V CDR1 and CDR2: MGHDK, SYGVNS. This CDR3 spans 15 amino acids. The CDR3, as DNA: TGTGCCAGCAGTGGTACCGGGACAGGGGGTCATGGCTACACCTTC. Translation gives CASSGTGTGGHGYTF.

V gene TRBV7-9 combines with J gene TRBJ1-2; 7 bases map to TRBD1. The V gene end was trimmed by 8 bases and the J gene end by 2 bases; junction bases not matched to a gene: 11. Germline CDR1 and CDR2: SEHNR and FQNEAQ (reference sequence). The CDR3 has 15 amino acids. As DNA, the CDR3 is TGTGCCAGCGGGGCCTTGGACAGGTCGAACTATGGCTACACCTTC. Its translation: CASGALDRSNYGYTF.